The sequence of this TCR beta chain was determined in a study of glioma-infiltrating T cells after dendritic cell vaccination. Germline trimming cut 4 bases from V and 2 bases from J; bases unmatched to any gene: 9. The V gene's germline CDR1 is SGHRS and CDR2 YFSETQ. The CDR3 loop spans 17 amino acids. Time point indicated: after dendritic cell vaccination, including at tumor progression/relapse. Sequencing used immunoSEQ multiplex PCR; TCRdb keeps in-frame clones, though not all of them. Of about 91,000 clones in the sample, 80% to 90% are singletons; the top ten hold over 2%. V is TRBV5-1 and J is TRBJ2-1, with 10 positions matching TRBD2. The material was blood, obtained after dendritic cell vaccination. This clonotype originated in a human donor with glioblastoma. DNA of the CDR3: TGCGCCAGCAGCCAAACGCCAGCGGGAGGGCCCTACAATGAGCAGTTCTTC. Protein sequence: CASSQTPAGGPYNEQFF. Drawing the rest from reference TRBV5-1 and TRBJ2-1, the complete variable domain is KAGVTQTPRYLIKTRGQQVTLSCSPISGHRSVSWYQQTPGQGLQFLFEYFSETQRNKGNFPGRFSGRQFSNSRSEMNVSTLELGDSALYLCASSQTPAGGPYNEQFFGPGTRLTVL.